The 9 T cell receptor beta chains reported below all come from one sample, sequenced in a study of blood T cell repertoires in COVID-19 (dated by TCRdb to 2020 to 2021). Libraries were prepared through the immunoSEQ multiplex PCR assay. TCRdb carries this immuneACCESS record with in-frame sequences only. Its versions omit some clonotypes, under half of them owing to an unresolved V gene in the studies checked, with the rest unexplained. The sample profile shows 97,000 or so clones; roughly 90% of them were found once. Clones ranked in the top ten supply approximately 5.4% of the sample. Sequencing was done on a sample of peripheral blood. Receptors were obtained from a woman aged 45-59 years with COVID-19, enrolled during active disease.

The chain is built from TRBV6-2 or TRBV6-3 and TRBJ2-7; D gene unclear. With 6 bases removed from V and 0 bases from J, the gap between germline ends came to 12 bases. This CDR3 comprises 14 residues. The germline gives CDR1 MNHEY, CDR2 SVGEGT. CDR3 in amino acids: CASSPPGSSYEQYF. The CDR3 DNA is TGTGCCAGCAGCCCCCCTGGTAGCTCCTACGAGCAGTACTTC.

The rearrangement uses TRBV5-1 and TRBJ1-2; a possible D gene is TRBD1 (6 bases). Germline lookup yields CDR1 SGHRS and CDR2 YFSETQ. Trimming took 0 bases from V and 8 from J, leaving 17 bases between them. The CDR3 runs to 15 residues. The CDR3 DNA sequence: TGCGCCAGCAGCTTGGAGGGCTCAGGGGCGGGCGGCTACACCTTC. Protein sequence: CASSLEGSGAGGYTF.

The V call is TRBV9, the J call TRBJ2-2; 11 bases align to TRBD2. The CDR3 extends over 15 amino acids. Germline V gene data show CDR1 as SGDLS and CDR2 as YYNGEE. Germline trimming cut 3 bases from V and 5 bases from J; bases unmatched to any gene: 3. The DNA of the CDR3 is TGTGCCAGCAGCGCCTTAGCGGGGGGGACCGGGGAGCTGTTTTTT. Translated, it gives CASSALAGGTGELFF.

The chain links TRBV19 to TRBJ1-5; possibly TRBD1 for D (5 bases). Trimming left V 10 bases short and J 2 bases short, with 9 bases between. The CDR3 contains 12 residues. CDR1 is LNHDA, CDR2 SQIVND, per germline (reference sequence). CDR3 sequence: CAIGVGNQPQHF. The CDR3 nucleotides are TGTGCCATAGGGGTAGGCAATCAGCCCCAGCATTTT.

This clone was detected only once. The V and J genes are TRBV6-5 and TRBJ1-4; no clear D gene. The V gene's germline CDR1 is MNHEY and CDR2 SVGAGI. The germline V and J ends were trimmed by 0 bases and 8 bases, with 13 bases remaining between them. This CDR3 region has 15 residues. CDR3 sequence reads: CASSYSRVQREKLFF. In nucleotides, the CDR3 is TGTGCCAGCAGTTACTCACGCGTCCAGAGGGAAAAACTGTTTTTT.

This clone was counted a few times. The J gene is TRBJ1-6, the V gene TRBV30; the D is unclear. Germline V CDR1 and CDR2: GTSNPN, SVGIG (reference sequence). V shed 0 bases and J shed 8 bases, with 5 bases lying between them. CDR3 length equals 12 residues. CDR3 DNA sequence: TGTGCCTGGAGTGTCGGGGATTCACCCCTCCACTTT. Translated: CAWSVGDSPLHF.

The CDR3 bases are TGTGCCAGCAGCGCTCGACCGGGACAGAACTACAATGAGCAGTTCTTC. Its translation: CASSARPGQNYNEQFF. This chain connects TRBV2 to TRBJ2-1, with 7 bases fitting TRBD1. This CDR3 is built from 16 residues. Germline-derived CDR1 and CDR2 are SNHLY and FYNNEI. V was clipped by 6 bases and J by 3 bases; unmatched bases: 11.

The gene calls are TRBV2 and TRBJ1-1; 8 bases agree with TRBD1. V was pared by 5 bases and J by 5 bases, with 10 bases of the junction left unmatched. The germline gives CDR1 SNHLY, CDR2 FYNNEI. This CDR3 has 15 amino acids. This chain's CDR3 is CASSPRTGGETEAFF. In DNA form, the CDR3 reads TGTGCCAGCAGTCCGAGAACAGGGGGTGAGACTGAAGCTTTCTTT.

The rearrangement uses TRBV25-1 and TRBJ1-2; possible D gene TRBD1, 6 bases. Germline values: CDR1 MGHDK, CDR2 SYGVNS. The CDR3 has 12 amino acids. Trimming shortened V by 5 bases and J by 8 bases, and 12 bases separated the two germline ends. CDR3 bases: TGTGCCAGCAGTAAACAGGGTGGCGGCTACACCTTC. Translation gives CASSKQGGGYTF.